The clone carrying this T cell receptor (beta chain) has only a few counts. The sample is drawn from a study of blood T cell repertoires in COVID-19. At the level of the study: Researchers got acute and convalescent COVID-19 samples from the United States, Italy and Spain. From T cells, B-cell-depleted T cells, or PBMCs came the material, which was cDNA or gDNA.

The table came from immunoSEQ multiplex PCR; TCRdb's copy has only in-frame clones and leaves some out. The sample has approximately 140,000 clones, around 84% seen once. V was pared by 4 bases and J by 10 bases, with 4 bases of the junction left unmatched. CDR1 is SGHNT, CDR2 YYREEE, per germline (reference sequence). This CDR3 has 13 amino acids. This sequence joins TRBV5-4 and TRBJ1-6, with 8 positions matching TRBD1. This sequence was found in a man aged 25 to 40 with COVID-19, enrolled during active disease. Sequences were obtained from peripheral blood. CDR3 sequence: CASSPTGGSPLHF. CDR3 nucleotides: TGTGCCAGCAGCCCTACAGGGGGATCACCCCTCCACTTT.